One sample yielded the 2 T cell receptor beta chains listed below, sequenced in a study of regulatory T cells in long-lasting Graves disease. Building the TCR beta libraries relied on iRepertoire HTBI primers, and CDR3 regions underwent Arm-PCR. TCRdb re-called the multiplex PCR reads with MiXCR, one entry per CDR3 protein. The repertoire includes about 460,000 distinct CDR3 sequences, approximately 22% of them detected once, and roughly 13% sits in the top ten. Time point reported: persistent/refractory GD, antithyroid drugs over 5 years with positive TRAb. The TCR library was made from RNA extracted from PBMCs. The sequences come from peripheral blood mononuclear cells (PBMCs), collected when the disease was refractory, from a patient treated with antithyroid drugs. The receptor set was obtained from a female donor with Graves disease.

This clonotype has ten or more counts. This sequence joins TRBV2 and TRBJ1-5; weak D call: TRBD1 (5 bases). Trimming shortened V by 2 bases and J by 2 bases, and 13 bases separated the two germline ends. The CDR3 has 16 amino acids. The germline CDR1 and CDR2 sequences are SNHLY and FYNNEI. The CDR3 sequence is CASSEIRGVGNQPQHF. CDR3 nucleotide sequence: TGTGCCAGCAGTGAAATTAGGGGCGTGGGCAATCAGCCCCAGCATTTT. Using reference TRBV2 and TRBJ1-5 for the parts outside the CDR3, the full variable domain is EPEVTQTPSHQVTQMGQEVILRCVPISNHLYFYWYRQILGQKVEFLVSFYNNEISEKSEIFDDQFSVERPDGSNFTLKIRSTKLEDSAMYFCASSEIRGVGNQPQHFGDGTRLSIL.

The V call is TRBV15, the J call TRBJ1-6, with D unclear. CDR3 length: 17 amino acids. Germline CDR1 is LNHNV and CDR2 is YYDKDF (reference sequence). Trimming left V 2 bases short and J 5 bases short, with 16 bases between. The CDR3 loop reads CATSRNPWTADNSPLHF. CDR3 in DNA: TGTGCCACCAGCAGAAATCCCTGGACCGCCGATAATTCACCCCTCCACTTT.